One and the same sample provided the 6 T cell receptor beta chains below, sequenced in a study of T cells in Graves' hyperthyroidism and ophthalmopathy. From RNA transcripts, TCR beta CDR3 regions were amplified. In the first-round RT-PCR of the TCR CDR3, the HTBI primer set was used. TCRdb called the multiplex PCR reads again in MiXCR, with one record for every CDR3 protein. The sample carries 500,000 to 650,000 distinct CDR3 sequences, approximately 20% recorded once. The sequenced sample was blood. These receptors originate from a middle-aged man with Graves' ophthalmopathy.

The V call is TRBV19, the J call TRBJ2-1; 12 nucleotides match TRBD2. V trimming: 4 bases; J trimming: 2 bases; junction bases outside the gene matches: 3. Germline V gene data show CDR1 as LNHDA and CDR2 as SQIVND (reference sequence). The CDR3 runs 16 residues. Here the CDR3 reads CASSTGLAGTYNEQFF. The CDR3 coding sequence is TGTGCCAGTAGTACCGGACTAGCGGGAACCTACAATGAGCAGTTCTTC.

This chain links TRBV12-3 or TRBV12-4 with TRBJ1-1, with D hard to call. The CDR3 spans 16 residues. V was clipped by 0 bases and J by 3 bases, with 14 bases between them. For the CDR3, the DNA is TGTGCCAGCAGTTTAGCCATCGTGGACGGGCACACTGAAGCTTTCTTT. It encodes CASSLAIVDGHTEAFF.

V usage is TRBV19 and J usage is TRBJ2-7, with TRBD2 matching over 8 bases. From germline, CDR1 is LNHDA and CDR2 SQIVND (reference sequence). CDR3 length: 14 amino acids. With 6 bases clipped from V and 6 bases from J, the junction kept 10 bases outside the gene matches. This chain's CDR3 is CASRLAGTRGEQYF. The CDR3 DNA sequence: TGTGCCAGTAGGCTAGCGGGCACACGGGGCGAGCAGTACTTC.

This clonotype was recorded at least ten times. The CDR3 sequence: CASSRDRANYNEQFF. DNA for the CDR3: TGTGCCAGCAGCCGGGACAGGGCCAACTACAATGAGCAGTTCTTC. The gene calls are TRBV7-2 and TRBJ2-1, with TRBD1 identical over 9 bases. The CDR3 length is 15 residues. CDR1 and CDR2 from the germline V gene are SGHTA and FQGNSA. Trimming took 5 bases from V and 3 from J; bases not matched to a gene: 5. Using reference TRBV7-2 and TRBJ2-1 for the parts outside the CDR3, the full variable domain is GAGVSQSPSNKVTEKGKDVELRCDPISGHTALYWYRQSLGQGLEFLIYFQGNSAPDKSGLPSDRFSAERTGGSVSTLTIQRTQQEDSAVYLCASSRDRANYNEQFFGPGTRLTVL.

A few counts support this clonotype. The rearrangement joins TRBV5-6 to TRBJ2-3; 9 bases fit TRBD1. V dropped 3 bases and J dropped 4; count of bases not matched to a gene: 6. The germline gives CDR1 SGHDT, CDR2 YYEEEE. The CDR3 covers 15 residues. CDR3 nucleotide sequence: TGTGCCAGCAGCTCGGGACAGGGTAGGGCAGATACGCAGTATTTT. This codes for CASSSGQGRADTQYF.

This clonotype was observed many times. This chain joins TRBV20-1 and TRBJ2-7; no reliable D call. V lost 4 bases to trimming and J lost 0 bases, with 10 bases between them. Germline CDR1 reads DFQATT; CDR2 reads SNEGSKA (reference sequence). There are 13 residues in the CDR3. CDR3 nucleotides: TGCAGTGCTACGCGTAGCAGCTCCTACGAGCAGTACTTC. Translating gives CSATRSSSYEQYF.